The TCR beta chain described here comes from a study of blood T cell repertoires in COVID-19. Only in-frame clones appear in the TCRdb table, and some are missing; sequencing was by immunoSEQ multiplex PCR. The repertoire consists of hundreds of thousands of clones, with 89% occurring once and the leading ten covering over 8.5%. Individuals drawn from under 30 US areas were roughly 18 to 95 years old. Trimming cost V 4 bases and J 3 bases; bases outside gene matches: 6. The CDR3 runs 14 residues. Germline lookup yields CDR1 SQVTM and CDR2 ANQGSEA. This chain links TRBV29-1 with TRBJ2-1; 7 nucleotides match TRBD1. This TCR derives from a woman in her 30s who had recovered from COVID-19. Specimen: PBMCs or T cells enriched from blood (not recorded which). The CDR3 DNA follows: TGCAGCGTTGTAGACAGGGAACGCTACAATGAGCAGTTCTTC. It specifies CSVVDRERYNEQFF.